This paragraph covers one TCR beta chain sequence. No DNA is shown, since the ends of the CDR3 on it are uncertain; the CDR3 is the one TCRdb lists. The CDR3 has 16 residues if both end residues are counted. In germline, CDR1 is LNHDA, CDR2 SQIVND (reference sequence). Data came from immunoSEQ multiplex PCR; TCRdb stores just in-frame clones and leaves some out. Counted here are approximately 66,000 clones, over 75% occurring once; the ten biggest clones make up roughly 2.2%. The data were obtained in a study of Tregs in tolerant kidney transplant recipients. This receptor was taken from a human donor who received a combined kidney and bone marrow transplant. The sequenced sample was Tregs from blood, obtained before the transplant. The rearrangement uses TRBV19 and TRBJ2-5; the D call in the table, TRBD2, was not verified against the DNA. The CDR3 region is CATYPCGGRLQETQYF.